Below are 15 T cell receptor beta chains sequenced from a single sample in a study of T cells in tumors after PD-1 blockade. Clones were read by immunoSEQ multiplex PCR, and TCRdb kept only the in-frame ones, dropping some. The repertoire holds approximately 59,000 clones, 80% seen once, with 13% in the top ten. The sample was PBMCs, taken before anti-PD-1 treatment. Receptor source: a human donor with basal cell carcinoma.

The sample holds many counts of this clone. The rearrangement links TRBV2 to TRBJ1-6; D unclear. This CDR3 spans 14 amino acids. V was pared by 4 bases and J by 4 bases, with 8 bases between. Germline V gene lookup returns CDR1 SNHLY and CDR2 FYNNEI. CDR3 in amino acids: CASSVDLYNSPLHF. In nucleotides, the CDR3 is TGTGCCAGCAGTGTAGACTTGTATAATTCACCCCTCCACTTT.

V is TRBV5-6 and J is TRBJ2-1; D call uncertain. The length of the CDR3 is 17 residues. With 0 bases removed from V and 0 bases from J, the gap between germline ends came to 13 bases. The germline gives CDR1 SGHDT, CDR2 YYEEEE. The CDR3 sequence is CASSLGPVGSSYNEQFF. CDR3 in DNA: TGTGCCAGCAGCTTGGGTCCTGTCGGCAGCTCCTACAATGAGCAGTTCTTC.

This clone has more than one count but fewer than ten. The chain has TRBV30 and TRBJ2-7; TRBD1 or TRBD2 may be the D gene (6 bases each). Germline assignment: CDR1 GTSNPN and CDR2 SVGIG (reference sequence). The CDR3 has 16 residues. The V end was cut by 2 bases, the J end by 7 bases, with 24 bases between. The CDR3 here is CAWSPPIGWGASEQYF. Here the CDR3 DNA reads TGTGCCTGGAGTCCACCCATAGGGTGGGGGGCTAGTGAGCAGTACTTC.

This chain connects TRBV12-3 or TRBV12-4 to TRBJ1-2; no definite D call. This CDR3 comprises 12 residues. The V end lost 3 bases, the J end lost 5 bases, and 7 bases lay between the germline ends. The CDR3 loop reads CASSLDRYGYTF. The DNA for the CDR3 is TGTGCCAGCAGTTTGGACCGGTATGGCTACACCTTC.

This clone has only a few counts. The J gene is TRBJ2-2, the V gene TRBV2, with D unresolved. Per germline, CDR1 SNHLY and CDR2 FYNNEI. V was shortened by 2 bases and J by 1 base, with 11 bases between the two germline ends. This CDR3 comprises 16 residues. The CDR3 sequence: CASSEQRRVNTGELFF. Here the CDR3 DNA reads TGTGCCAGCAGTGAACAGCGTAGGGTGAACACCGGGGAGCTGTTTTTT.

The chain joins TRBV15 to TRBJ1-1; no clear D gene. V was trimmed by 1 base and J by 4 bases, leaving 10 bases between them. CDR1 is LNHNV and CDR2 is YYDKDF in the germline V gene (reference sequence). The CDR3 spans 14 residues. This CDR3 is CATSRGVDGTEAFF. Written as DNA, the CDR3 is TGTGCCACCAGCAGAGGAGTCGACGGCACTGAAGCTTTCTTT. The full variable domain, in which reference TRBV15 and TRBJ1-1 provide the parts outside the CDR3, is DAMVIQNPRYQVTQFGKPVTLSCSQTLNHNVMYWYQQKSSQAPKLLFHYYDKDFNNEADTPDNFQSRRPNTSFCFLDIRSPGLGDTAMYLCATSRGVDGTEAFFGQGTRLTVV.

The chain uses TRBV7-9 and TRBJ2-5; TRBD2 aligns across 10 bases. The germline V gene has CDR1 SEHNR and CDR2 FQNEAQ (reference sequence). CDR3 size: 17 residues. V trimming: 3 bases; J trimming: 1 base; junction bases outside the gene matches: 8. CDR3 sequence: CASSFGTSAPLQETQYF. The CDR3 DNA sequence: TGTGCCAGCAGCTTTGGGACTAGCGCACCTCTCCAAGAGACCCAGTACTTC.

The V and J genes are TRBV7-6 and TRBJ2-1; tentative D call: TRBD2 (5 bases). CDR3 length equals 14 residues. Deletions cut 10 bases from V and 2 bases from J, with 15 bases between. Germline lookup yields CDR1 SGHVS and CDR2 FNYEAQ. CDR3 coding DNA: TGTGCCACCCTCCGGGATAATACCTACAATGAGCAGTTCTTC. Protein product: CATLRDNTYNEQFF. The variable domain in full, completed from reference TRBV7-6 and TRBJ2-1, reads GAGVSQSPRYKVTKRGQDVALRCDPISGHVSLYWYRQALGQGPEFLTYFNYEAQQDKSGLPNDRFSAERPEGSISTLTIQRTEQRDSAMYRCATLRDNTYNEQFFGPGTRLTVL.

The genes are TRBV30 and TRBJ2-1; D not resolved. The germline V gene has CDR1 GTSNPN and CDR2 SVGIG (reference sequence). The CDR3 contains 13 residues. V dropped 0 bases and J dropped 5 bases, with 8 bases sitting between them. The CDR3 sequence is CAWSVEVHNEQFF. The CDR3, as DNA: TGTGCCTGGAGTGTCGAGGTCCACAATGAGCAGTTCTTC.

The chain recombines TRBV2 with TRBJ2-3; D may be TRBD2 (5 bases). The CDR3 sequence is 12 residues long. Trimming removed 6 bases from V and 2 bases from J, with 6 bases in between. From germline, CDR1 is SNHLY and CDR2 FYNNEI. CDR3 bases: TGTGCCAGCAGCGACTACACAGATACGCAGTATTTT. It translates to CASSDYTDTQYF. The full variable domain, in which reference TRBV2 and TRBJ2-3 provide the parts outside the CDR3, is EPEVTQTPSHQVTQMGQEVILRCVPISNHLYFYWYRQILGQKVEFLVSFYNNEISEKSEIFDDQFSVERPDGSNFTLKIRSTKLEDSAMYFCASSDYTDTQYFGPGTRLTVL.

V is TRBV10-3 and J is TRBJ2-3; 16 bases fit TRBD2. V dropped 5 bases and J dropped 3; count of bases not matched to a gene: 11. The CDR3 has 19 residues. Germline CDR1 ENHRY, CDR2 SYGVKD. The CDR3 coding sequence is TGTGCCATCAGTATACCGGGACTAGCGGGGGGGGACTGGACAGATACGCAGTATTTT. Its protein product is CAISIPGLAGGDWTDTQYF.

This chain joins TRBV6-5 and TRBJ1-4, with TRBD1 matching 7 bases. The CDR3 spans 15 residues. Unmatched junction bases numbered 10, after V lost 5 bases and J lost 7 bases. CDR1 is MNHEY and CDR2 is SVGAGI in the germline V gene. The CDR3 sequence is CASSPTGSRAEKLFF. CDR3 DNA: TGTGCCAGCAGTCCGACAGGGAGTAGGGCTGAAAAACTGTTTTTT.

The J gene is TRBJ2-1, the V gene TRBV10-1, with TRBD2 identical over 10 bases. V was clipped by 5 bases and J by 7 bases; unmatched bases: 8. The CDR3 consists of 15 residues. Germline CDR1 and CDR2: WNHNN and SYGVQD (reference sequence). The CDR3 bases are TGCGCCAGCAGTACTTCTAGCGGGGGATGGAATGAGCAGTTCTTC. Translated, it gives CASSTSSGGWNEQFF.

The CDR3 sequence: CASSQVGGQGQPQHF. Written as DNA, the CDR3 is TGTGCCAGCAGCCAGGTGGGGGGGCAGGGTCAGCCCCAGCATTTT. J is TRBJ1-5 and V is TRBV4-2, with D perhaps matching TRBD1 (6 bases). The CDR3 spans 15 residues. V lost 3 bases to trimming and J lost 6 bases, with 15 bases between them. CDR1 is LGHNA, CDR2 YNFKEQ, per germline.

The CDR3 is CASTDVQGGNQPQHF. The CDR3 DNA reads as TGTGCCAGCACTGACGTCCAGGGGGGCAATCAGCCCCAGCATTTT. This chain uses TRBV28 with TRBJ1-5; 7 bases are a match to TRBD1. The germline V gene encodes CDR1 MDHEN and CDR2 SYDVKM. J was trimmed by 2 bases and V by 7 bases; bases with no gene match: 8. The CDR3 is 15 amino acids.